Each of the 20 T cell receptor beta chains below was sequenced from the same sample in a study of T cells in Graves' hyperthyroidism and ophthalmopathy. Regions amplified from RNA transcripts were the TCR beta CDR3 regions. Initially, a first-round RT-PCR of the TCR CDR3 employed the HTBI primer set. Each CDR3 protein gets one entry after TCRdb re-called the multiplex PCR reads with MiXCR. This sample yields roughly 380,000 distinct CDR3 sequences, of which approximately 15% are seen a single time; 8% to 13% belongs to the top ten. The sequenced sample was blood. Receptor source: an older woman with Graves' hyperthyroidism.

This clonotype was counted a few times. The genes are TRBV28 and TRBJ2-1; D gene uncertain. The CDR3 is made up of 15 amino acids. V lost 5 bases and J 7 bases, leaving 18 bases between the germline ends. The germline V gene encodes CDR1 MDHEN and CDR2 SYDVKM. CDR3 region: CASSGDWKSDNEQFF. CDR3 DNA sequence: TGTGCCAGCAGTGGCGACTGGAAGAGCGATAATGAGCAGTTCTTC.

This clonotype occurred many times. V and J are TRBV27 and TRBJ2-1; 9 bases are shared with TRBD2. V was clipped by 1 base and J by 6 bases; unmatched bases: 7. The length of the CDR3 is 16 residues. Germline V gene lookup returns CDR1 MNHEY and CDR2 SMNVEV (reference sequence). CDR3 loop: CASSLFAAGGVNEQFF. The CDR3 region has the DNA TGTGCCAGCAGTTTATTCGCCGCGGGAGGGGTCAATGAGCAGTTCTTC.

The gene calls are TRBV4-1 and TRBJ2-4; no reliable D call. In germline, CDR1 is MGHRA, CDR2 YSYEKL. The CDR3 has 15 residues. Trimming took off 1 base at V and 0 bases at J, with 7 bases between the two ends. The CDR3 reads CASSQGRIAKNIQYF. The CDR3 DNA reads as TGCGCCAGCAGCCAAGGCAGGATAGCCAAAAACATTCAGTACTTC.

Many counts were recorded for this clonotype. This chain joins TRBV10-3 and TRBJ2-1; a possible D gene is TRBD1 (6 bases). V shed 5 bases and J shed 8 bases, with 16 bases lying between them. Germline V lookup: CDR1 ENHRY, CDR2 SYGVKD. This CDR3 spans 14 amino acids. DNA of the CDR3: TGTGCCATCAGTCCCGGGACAAATTCGTATGAGCAGTTCTTC. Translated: CAISPGTNSYEQFF.

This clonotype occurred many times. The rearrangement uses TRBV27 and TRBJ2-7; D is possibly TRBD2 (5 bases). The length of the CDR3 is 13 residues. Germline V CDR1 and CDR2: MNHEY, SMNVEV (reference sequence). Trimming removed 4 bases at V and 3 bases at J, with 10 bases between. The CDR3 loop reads CASSSSSNYEQYF. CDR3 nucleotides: TGTGCCAGCAGTTCTAGCAGCAACTACGAGCAGTACTTC.

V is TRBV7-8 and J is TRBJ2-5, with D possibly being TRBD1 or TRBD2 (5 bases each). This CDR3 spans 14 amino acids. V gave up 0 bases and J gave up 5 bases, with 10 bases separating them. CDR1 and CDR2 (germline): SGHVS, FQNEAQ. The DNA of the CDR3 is TGTGCCAGCAGCTTAGCGTGGGACGGGGAGACCCAGTACTTC. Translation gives CASSLAWDGETQYF.

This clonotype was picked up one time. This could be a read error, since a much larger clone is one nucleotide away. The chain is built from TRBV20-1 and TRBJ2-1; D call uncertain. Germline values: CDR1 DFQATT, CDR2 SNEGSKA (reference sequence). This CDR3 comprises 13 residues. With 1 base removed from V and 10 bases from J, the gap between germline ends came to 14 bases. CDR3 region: CSARVEVYGEQFF. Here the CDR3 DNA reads TGCAGTGCTAGAGTTGAGGTTTACGGCGAGCAGTTCTTC.

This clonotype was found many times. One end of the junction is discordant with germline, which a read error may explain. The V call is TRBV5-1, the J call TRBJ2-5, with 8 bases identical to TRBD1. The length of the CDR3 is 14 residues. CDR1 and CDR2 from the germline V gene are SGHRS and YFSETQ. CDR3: CASSPGQGEETQYF. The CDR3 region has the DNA TGTGCCAGCAGCCCCGGACAGGGTGAAGAGACCCAGTACTTC.

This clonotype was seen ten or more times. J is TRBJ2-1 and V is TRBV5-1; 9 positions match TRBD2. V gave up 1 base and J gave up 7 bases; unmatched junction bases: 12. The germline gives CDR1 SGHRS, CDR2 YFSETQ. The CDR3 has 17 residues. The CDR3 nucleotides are TGCGCCAGCAGCTTGCCGACTAGCGGTTATCAGAGGAATGAGCAGTTCTTC. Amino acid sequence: CASSLPTSGYQRNEQFF. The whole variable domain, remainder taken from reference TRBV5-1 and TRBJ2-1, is KAGVTQTPRYLIKTRGQQVTLSCSPISGHRSVSWYQQTPGQGLQFLFEYFSETQRNKGNFPGRFSGRQFSNSRSEMNVSTLELGDSALYLCASSLPTSGYQRNEQFFGPGTRLTVL.

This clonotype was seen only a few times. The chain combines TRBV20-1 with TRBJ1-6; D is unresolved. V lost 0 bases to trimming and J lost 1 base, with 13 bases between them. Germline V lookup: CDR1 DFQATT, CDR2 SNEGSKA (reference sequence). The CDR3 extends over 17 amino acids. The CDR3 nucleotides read TGCAGTGCTAGAGAAGATCCCCCTTATTCCTATAATTCACCCCTCCACTTT. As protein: CSAREDPPYSYNSPLHF.

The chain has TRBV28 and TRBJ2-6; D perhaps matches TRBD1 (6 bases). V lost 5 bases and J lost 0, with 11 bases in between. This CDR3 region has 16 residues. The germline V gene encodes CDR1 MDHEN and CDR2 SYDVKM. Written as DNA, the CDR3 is TGTGCCAGCAGTCCCTGGACAGACTCTGGGGCCAACGTCCTGACTTTC. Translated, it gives CASSPWTDSGANVLTF.

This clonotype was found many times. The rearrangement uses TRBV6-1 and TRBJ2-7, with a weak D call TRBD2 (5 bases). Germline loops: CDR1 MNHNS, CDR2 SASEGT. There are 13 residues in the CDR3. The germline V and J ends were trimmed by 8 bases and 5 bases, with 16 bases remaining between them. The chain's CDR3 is CASGRLENHEQYF. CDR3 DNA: TGTGCCAGCGGGAGACTGGAGAACCACGAGCAGTACTTC.

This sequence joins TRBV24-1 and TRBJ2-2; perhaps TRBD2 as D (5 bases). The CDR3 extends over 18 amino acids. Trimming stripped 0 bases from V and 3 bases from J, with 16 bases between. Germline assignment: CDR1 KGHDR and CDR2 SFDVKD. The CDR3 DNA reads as TGTGCCACCAGTGATTTGGGGCCCCAGGTGGAGGACACCGGGGAGCTGTTTTTT. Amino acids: CATSDLGPQVEDTGELFF.

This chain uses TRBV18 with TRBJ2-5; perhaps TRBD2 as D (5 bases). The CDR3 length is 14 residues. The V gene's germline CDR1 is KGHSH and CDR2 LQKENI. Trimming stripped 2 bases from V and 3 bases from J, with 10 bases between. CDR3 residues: CASSPRGIEETQYF. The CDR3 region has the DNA TGTGCCAGCTCACCAAGAGGGATTGAAGAGACCCAGTACTTC.

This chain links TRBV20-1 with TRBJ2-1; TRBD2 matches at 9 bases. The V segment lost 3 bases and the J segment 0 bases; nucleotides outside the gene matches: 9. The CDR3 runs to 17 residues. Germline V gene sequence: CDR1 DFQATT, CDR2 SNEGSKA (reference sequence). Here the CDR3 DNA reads TGCAGTGCTAGTCTGACTAGCGGAAGGAGCTCCTACAATGAGCAGTTCTTC. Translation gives CSASLTSGRSSYNEQFF.

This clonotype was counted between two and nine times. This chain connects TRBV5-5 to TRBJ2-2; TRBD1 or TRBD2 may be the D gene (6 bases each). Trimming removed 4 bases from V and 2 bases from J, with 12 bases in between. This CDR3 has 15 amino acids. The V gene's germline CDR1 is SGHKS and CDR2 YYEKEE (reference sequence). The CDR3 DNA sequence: TGTGCCAGCAGCCGAGGGGGGCAAAACACCGGGGAGCTGTTTTTT. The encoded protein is CASSRGGQNTGELFF.

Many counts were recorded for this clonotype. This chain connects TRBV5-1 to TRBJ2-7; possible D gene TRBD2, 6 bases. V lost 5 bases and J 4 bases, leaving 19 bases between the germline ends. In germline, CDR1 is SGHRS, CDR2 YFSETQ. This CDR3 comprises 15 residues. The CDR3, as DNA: TGCGCCAGCAGACGAAACGGGAGAGTTTCATACGAGCAGTACTTC. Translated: CASRRNGRVSYEQYF.

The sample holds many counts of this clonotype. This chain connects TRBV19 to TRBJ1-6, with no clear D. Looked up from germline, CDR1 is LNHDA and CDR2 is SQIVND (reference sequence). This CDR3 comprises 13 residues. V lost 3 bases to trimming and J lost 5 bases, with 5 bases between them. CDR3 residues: CASSMTNNSPLHF. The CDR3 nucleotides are TGTGCCAGTAGTATGACCAATAATTCACCCCTCCACTTT. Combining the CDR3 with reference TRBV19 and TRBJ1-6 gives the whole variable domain DGGITQSPKYLFRKEGQNVTLSCEQNLNHDAMYWYRQDPGQGLRLIYYSQIVNDFQKGDIAEGYSVSREKKESFPLTVTSAQKNPTAFYLCASSMTNNSPLHFGNGTRLTVT.

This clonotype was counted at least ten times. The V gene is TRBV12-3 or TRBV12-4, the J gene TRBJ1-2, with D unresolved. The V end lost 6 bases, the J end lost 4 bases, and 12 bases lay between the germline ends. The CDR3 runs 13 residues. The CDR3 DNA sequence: TGTGCCAGCAGCCCCCCTGGCCTCTATGGCTACACCTTC. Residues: CASSPPGLYGYTF.

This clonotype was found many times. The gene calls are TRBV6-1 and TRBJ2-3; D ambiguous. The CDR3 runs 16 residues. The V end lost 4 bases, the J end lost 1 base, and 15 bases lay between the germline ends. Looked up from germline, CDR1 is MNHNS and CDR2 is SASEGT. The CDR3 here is CASSAWVRQGTDTQYF. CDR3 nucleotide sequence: TGTGCCAGCAGTGCTTGGGTGCGGCAAGGCACAGATACGCAGTATTTT.